A single T cell receptor beta chain is shown here with its context. Its specificity is unknown. The source of the sample is a study of T cell repertoires in cytomegalovirus infection. Study-level information: Indications of both CMV infection and matching HLA type were provided by public TCR beta signatures.

The germline gives CDR1 MDHEN, CDR2 SYDVKM. This CDR3 is built from 15 residues. V lost 9 bases to trimming and J lost 9 bases, with 26 bases between them. Study observations and caveats: The ex vivo response showed dominance by HLA-C-restricted CMV-specific TCR beta clonotypes. Of the TCR beta families, the public ones yielded a cumulative frequency that identified carriers of CMV plus the relevant HLA.

TCRdb called the reads again in MiXCR, with one record for every CDR3 protein. The sample includes fewer than 550,000 distinct CDR3 sequences, 26% of them seen just once. This clonotype was sampled from a human donor in good health (CMV status not recorded). Some clones in this sample may be carry-over from other donors' samples. This chain links TRBV28 with TRBJ2-5, with D possibly called TRBD1 or TRBD2 (5 bases each). Material for sequencing was PBMCs. The CDR3 here is CASISRDRGLGAQYF. DNA for the CDR3: TGTGCCAGTATCTCCCGGGACCGAGGTCTCGGGGCCCAGTACTTC.